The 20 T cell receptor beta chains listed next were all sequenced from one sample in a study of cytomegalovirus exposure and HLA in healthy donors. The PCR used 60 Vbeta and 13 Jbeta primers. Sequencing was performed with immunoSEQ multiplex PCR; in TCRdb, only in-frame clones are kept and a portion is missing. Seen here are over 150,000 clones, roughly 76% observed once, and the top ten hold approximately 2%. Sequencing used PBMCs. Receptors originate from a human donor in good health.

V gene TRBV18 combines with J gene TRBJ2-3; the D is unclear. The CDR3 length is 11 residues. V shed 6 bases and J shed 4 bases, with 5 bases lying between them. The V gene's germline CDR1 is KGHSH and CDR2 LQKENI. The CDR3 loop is CASSTADTQYF. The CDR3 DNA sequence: TGTGCCAGCTCTACGGCAGATACGCAGTATTTT.

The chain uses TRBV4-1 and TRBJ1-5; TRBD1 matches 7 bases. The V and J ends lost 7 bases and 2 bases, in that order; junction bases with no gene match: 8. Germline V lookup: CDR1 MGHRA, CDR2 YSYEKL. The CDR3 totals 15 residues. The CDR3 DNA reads TGCGCCAGCATTGCGACAGGGTTAGGCAATCAGCCCCAGCATTTT. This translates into CASIATGLGNQPQHF.

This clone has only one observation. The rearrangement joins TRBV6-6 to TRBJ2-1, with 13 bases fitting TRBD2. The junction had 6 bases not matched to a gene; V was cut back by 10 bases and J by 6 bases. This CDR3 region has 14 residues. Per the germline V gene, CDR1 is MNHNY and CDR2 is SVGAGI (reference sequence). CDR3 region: CATSTSGRFNEQFF. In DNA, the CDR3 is TGTGCCACCTCGACTAGCGGGAGGTTCAATGAGCAGTTCTTC.

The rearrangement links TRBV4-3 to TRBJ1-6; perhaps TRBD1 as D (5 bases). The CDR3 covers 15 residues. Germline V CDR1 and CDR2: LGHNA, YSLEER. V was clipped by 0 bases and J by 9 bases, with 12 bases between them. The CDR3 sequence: CASSQDGRDSSPLHF. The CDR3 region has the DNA TGCGCCAGCAGCCAAGATGGCAGGGATAGTTCACCCCTCCACTTT.

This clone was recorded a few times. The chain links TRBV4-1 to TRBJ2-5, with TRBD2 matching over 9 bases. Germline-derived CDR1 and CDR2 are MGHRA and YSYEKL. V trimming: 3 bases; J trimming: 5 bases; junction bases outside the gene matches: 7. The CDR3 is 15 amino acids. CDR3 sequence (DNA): TGCGCCAGCAGCCAGGGGCGGGGGGGCCGCGAGACCCAGTACTTC. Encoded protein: CASSQGRGGRETQYF.

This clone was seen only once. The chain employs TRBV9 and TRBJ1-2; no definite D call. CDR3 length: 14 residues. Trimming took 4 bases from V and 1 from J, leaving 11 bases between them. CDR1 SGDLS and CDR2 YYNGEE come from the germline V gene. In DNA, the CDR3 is TGTGCCAGCAGCCGAGTGGGGAGTAACTATGGCTACACCTTC. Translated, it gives CASSRVGSNYGYTF.

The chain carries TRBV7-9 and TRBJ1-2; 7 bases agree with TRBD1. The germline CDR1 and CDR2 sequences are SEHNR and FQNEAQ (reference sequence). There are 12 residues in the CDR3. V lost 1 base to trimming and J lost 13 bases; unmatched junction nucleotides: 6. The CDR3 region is CASSLGKQGRTF. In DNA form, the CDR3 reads TGTGCCAGCAGCTTAGGAAAACAGGGGCGCACCTTC. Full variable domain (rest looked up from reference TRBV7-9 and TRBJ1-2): DTGVSQNPRHKITKRGQNVTFRCDPISEHNRLYWYRQTLGQGPEFLTYFQNEAQLEKSRLLSDRFSAERPKGSFSTLEIQRTEQGDSAMYLCASSLGKQGRTFGSGTRLTVV.

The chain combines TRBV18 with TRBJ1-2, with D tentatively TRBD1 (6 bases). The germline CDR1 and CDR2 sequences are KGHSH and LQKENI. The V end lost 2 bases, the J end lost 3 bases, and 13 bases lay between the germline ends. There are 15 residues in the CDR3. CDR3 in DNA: TGTGCCAGCTCACCATCACAGGGAAAGGACTATGGCTACACCTTC. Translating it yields CASSPSQGKDYGYTF.

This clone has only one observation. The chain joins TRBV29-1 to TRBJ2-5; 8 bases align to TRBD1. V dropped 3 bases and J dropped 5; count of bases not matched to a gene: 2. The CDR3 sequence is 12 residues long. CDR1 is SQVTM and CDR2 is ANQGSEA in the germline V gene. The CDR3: CSVDPGGETQYF. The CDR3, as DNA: TGCAGCGTTGATCCAGGGGGCGAGACCCAGTACTTC. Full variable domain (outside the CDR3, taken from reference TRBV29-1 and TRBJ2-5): SAVISQKPSRDICQRGTSLTIQCQVDSQVTMMFWYRQQPGQSLTLIATANQGSEATYESGFVIDKFPISRPNLTFSTLTVSNMSPEDSSIYLCSVDPGGETQYFGPGTRLLVL.

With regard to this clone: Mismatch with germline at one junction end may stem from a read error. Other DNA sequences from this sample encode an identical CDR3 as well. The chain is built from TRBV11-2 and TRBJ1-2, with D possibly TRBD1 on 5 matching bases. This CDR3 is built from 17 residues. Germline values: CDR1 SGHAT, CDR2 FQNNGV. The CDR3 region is CASSLRFQIDREYGYTF. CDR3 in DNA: TGCGCCAGCAGCTTACGCTTTCAGATTGACAGAGAATATGGCTACACCTTC.

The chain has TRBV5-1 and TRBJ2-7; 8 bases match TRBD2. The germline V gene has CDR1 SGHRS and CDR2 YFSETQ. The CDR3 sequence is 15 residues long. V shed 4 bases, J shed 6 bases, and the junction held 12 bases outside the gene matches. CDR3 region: CASSLSGGLVGEQYF. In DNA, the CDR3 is TGCGCCAGCAGCCTATCGGGGGGGTTAGTTGGCGAGCAGTACTTC.

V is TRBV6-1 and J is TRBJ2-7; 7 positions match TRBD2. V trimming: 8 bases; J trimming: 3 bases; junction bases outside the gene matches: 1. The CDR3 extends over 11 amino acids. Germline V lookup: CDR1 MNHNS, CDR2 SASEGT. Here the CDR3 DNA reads TGTGCCAGCCTAGCGGACTACGAGCAGTACTTC. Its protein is CASLADYEQYF.

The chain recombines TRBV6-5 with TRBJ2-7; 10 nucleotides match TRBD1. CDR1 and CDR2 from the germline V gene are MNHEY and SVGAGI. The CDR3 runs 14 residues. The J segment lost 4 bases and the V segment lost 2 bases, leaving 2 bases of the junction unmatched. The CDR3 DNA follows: TGTGCCAGCAGTTACCGGGACAGGGGATACGAGCAGTACTTC. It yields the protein CASSYRDRGYEQYF.

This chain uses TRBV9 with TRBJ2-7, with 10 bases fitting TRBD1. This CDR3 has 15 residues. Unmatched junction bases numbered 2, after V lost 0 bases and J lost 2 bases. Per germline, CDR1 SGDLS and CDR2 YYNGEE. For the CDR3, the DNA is TGTGCCAGCAGCGTAGGACAGGGGGCGGCCTACGAGCAGTACTTC. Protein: CASSVGQGAAYEQYF.

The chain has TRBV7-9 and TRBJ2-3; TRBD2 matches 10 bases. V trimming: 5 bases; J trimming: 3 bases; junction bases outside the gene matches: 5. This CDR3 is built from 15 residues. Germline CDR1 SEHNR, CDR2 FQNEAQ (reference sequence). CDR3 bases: TGTGCCAGCAGCGTCAGCGGGGGGGGTACAGATACGCAGTATTTT. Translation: CASSVSGGGTDTQYF.

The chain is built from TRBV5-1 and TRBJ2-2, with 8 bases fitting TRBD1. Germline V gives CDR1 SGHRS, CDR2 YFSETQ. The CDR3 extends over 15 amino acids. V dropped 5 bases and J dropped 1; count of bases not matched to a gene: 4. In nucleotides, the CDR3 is TGCGCCAGCAGAAAGGGACAGGAGAACACCGGGGAGCTGTTTTTT. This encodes CASRKGQENTGELFF.

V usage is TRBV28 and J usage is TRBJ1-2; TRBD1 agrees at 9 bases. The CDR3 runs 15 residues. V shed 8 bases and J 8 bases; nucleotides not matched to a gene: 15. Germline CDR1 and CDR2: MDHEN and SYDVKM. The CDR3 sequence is CASRLAPGQGKGYTF. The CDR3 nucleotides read TGTGCCAGCCGTCTCGCCCCGGGACAGGGAAAGGGCTACACCTTC.

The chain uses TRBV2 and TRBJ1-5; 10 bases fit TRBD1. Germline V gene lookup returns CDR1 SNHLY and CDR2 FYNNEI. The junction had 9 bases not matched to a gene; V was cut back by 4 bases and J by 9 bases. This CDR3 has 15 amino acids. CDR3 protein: CASSAGQGVLRPQHF. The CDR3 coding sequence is TGTGCCAGCAGTGCCGGACAGGGGGTTCTGCGGCCCCAGCATTTT.

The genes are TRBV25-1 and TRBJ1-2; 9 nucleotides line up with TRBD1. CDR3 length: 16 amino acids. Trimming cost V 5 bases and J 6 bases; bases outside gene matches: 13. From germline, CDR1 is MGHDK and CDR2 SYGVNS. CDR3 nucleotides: TGTGCCAGCAGTCTAGGGGGGACAGGGAGAGAGGATGGCTACACCTTC. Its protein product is CASSLGGTGREDGYTF.

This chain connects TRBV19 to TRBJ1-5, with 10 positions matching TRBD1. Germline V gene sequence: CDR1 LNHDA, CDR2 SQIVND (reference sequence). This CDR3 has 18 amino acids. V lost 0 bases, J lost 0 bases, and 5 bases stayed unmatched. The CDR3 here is CASSIDSTGGYSNQPQHF. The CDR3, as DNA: TGTGCCAGTAGTATAGATTCGACAGGGGGCTATAGCAATCAGCCCCAGCATTTT.